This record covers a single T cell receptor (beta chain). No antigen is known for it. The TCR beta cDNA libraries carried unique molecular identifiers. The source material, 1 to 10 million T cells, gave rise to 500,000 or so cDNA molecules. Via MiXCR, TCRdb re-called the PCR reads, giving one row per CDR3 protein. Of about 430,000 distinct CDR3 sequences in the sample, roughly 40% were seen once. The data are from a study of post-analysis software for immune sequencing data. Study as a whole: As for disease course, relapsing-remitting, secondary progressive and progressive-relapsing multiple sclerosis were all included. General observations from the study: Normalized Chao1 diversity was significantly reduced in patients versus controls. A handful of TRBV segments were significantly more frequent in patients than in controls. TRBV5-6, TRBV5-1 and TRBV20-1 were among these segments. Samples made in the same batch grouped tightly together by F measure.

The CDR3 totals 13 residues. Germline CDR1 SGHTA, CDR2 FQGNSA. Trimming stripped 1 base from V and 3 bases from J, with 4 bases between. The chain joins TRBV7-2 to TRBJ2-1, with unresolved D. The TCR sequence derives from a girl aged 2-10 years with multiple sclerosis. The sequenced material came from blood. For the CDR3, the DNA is TGTGCCAGCAGCTTAGAAAACTACAATGAGCAGTTCTTC. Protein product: CASSLENYNEQFF.